This T cell receptor beta chain was recorded in a study of blood T cell repertoires in COVID-19. This clone has ten or more counts. Using immunoSEQ multiplex PCR, the repertoire was profiled, and TCRdb retains in-frame clones only, with some absent. This table holds about 230,000 clones, 75% to 90% found once. In germline, CDR1 is SGHRS, CDR2 YFSETQ. Between the trimmed V and J ends, which lost 4 bases and 6 bases, there was a span of 13 bases. This CDR3 contains 13 residues. The rearrangement links TRBV5-1 to TRBJ1-2; no firm D call. The sequence derives from a woman in her 70s with active or convalescent COVID-19. The sample was peripheral blood. CDR3 nucleotide sequence: TGCGCCAGCAGCAAGGACGGGGTGGATGGCTACACCTTC. Protein: CASSKDGVDGYTF.